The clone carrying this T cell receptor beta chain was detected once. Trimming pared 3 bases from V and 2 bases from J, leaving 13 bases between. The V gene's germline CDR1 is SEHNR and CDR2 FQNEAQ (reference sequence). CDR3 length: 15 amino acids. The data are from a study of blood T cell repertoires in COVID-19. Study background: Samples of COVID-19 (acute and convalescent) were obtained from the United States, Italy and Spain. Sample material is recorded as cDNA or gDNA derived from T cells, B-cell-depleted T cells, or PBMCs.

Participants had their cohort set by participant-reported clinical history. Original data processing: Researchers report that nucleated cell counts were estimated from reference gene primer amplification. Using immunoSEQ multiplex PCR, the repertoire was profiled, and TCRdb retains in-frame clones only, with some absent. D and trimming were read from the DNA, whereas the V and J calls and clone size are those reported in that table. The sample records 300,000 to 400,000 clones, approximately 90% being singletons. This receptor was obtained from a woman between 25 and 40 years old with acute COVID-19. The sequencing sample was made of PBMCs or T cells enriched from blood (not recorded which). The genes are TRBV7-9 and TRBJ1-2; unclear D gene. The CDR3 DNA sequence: TGTGCCAGCAGCTTTTTTCAGTTGCGGAACTATGGCTACACCTTC. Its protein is CASSFFQLRNYGYTF. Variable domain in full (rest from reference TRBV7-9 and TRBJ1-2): DTGVSQNPRHKITKRGQNVTFRCDPISEHNRLYWYRQTLGQGPEFLTYFQNEAQLEKSRLLSDRFSAERPKGSFSTLEIQRTEQGDSAMYLCASSFFQLRNYGYTFGSGTRLTVV.